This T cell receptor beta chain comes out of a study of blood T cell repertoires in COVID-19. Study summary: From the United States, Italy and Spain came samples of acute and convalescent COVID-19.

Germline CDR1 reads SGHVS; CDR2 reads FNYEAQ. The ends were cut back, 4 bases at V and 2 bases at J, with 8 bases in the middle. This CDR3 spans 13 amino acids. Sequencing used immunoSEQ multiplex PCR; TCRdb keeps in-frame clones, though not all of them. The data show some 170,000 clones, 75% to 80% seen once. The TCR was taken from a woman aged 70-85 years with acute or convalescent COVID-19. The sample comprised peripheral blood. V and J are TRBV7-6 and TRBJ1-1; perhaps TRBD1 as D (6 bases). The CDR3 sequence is CASSSDSNTEAFF. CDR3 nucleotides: TGTGCCAGCAGCTCGGACAGCAACACTGAAGCTTTCTTT. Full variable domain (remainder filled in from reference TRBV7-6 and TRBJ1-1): GAGVSQSPRYKVTKRGQDVALRCDPISGHVSLYWYRQALGQGPEFLTYFNYEAQQDKSGLPNDRFSAERPEGSISTLTIQRTEQRDSAMYRCASSSDSNTEAFFGQGTRLTVV.